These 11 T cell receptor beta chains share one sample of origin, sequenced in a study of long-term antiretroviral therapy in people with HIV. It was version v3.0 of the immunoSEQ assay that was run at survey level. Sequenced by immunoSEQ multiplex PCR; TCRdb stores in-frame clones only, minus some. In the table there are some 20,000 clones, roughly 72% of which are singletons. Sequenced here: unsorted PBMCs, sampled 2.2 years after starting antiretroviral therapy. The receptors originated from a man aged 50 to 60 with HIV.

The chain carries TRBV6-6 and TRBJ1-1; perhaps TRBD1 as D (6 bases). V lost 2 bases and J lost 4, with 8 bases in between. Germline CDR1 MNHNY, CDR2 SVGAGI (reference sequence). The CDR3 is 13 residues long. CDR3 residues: CASSYQGSTEAFF. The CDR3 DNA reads TGTGCCAGCAGTTACCAGGGGAGCACTGAAGCTTTCTTT.

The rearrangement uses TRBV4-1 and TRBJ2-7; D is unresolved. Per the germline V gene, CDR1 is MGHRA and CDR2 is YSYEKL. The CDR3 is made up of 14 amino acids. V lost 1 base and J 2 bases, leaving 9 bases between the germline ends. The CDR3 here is CASSQGVSPYEQYF. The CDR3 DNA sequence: TGCGCCAGCAGCCAAGGGGTTTCACCCTACGAGCAGTACTTC.

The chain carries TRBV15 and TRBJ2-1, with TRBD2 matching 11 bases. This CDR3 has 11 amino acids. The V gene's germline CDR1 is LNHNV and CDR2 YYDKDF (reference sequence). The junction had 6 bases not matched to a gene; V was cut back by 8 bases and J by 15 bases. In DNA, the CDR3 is TGTGCCACCGGGACTAGCGGCCGTCGGTTCTTC. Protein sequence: CATGTSGRRFF. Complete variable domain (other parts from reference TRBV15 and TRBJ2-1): DAMVIQNPRYQVTQFGKPVTLSCSQTLNHNVMYWYQQKSSQAPKLLFHYYDKDFNNEADTPDNFQSRRPNTSFCFLDIRSPGLGDTAMYLCATGTSGRRFFGPGTRLTVL.

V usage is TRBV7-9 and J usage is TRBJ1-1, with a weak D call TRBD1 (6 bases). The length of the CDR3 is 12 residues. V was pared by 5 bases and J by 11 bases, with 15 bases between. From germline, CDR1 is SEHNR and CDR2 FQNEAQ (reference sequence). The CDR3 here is CASSGQSKFAFF. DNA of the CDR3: TGTGCCAGCAGCGGACAGTCCAAATTCGCTTTCTTT.

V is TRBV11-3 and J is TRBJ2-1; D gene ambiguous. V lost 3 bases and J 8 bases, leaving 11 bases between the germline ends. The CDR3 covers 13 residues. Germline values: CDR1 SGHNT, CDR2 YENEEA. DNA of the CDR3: TGTGCCAGCAGCTTGTTTCGGAGCGATGAGCAGTTCTTC. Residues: CASSLFRSDEQFF.

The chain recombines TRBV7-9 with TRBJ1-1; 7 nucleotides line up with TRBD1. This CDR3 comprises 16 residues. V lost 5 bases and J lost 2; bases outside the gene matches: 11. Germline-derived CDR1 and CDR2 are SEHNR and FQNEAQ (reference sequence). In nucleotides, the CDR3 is TGTGCCAGCAGCCCGTACCTGACAGGGATCAACACTGAAGCTTTCTTT. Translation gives CASSPYLTGINTEAFF.

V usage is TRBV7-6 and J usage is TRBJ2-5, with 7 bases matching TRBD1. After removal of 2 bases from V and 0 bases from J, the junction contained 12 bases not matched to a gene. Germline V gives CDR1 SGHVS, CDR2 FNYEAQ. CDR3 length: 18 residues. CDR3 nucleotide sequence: TGTGCCAGCAGCTTAAACATCGTGGGACAGTCGTACCAAGAGACCCAGTACTTC. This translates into CASSLNIVGQSYQETQYF.

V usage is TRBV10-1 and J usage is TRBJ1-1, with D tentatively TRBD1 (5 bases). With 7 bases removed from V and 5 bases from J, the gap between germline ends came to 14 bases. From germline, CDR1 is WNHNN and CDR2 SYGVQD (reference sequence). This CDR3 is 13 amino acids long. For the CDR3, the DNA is TGCGCCAGCAAGTTGGGGCAAGGGACTGAAGCTTTCTTT. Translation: CASKLGQGTEAFF.

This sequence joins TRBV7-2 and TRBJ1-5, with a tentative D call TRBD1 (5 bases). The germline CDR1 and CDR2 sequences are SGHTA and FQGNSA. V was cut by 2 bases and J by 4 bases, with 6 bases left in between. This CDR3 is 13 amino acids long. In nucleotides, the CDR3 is TGTGCCAGCAGCTTAACAGGAAATCAGCCCCAGCATTTT. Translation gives CASSLTGNQPQHF.

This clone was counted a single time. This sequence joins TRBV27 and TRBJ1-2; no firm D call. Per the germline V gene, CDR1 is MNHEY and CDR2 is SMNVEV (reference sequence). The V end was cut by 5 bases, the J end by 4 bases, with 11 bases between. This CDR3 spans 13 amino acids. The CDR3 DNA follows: TGTGCCAGCAGTATAGACCGAGCCTATGGCTACACCTTC. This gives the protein CASSIDRAYGYTF.

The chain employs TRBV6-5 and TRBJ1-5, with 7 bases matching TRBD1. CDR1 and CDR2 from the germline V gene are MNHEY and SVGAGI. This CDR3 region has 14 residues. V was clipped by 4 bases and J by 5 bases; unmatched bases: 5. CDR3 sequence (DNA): TGTGCCAGCAGTTTTACAGGGGACCATCAGCCCCAGCATTTT. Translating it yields CASSFTGDHQPQHF.